This T cell receptor beta chain was sequenced in a study of T cell repertoires in cytomegalovirus infection. Study-wide background: Alongside well-studied HLA-B-restricted CMV epitopes, recently identified HLA-C-restricted CMV epitopes were also used. It was the public TCR beta signatures that indicated both CMV infection and matching HLA type.

V gave up 4 bases and J gave up 6 bases; unmatched junction bases: 5. The CDR3 runs to 14 residues. The V gene's germline CDR1 is MNHNY and CDR2 SVGAGI (reference sequence). Study-level results: Dominant in the ex vivo response were TCR beta clonotypes restricted by HLA-C and specific for CMV.

MiXCR was run by TCRdb on the reads, yielding one entry per CDR3 protein. Of fewer than 850,000 distinct CDR3 sequences listed, about 27% are singletons. Turning to this clonotype: The antigen remains unidentified.

This sample comprised cultured CD8+ T cells from PBMCs, obtained from culture after CMV antigen stimulation. The chain uses TRBV6-6 and TRBJ2-2; TRBD1 agrees at 7 bases. The TCR was taken from a human donor in good health (CMV status not recorded). Some clones in this sample may be carry-over from other donors' samples. The CDR3 here is CASSFVDRAGELFF. The CDR3 nucleotides are TGTGCCAGCAGTTTCGTCGACAGGGCCGGGGAGCTGTTTTTT.